This T cell receptor beta chain was found in a study of shared clonotypes between healthy human individuals. TCRdb keeps only in-frame clones here, not all; method: immunoSEQ multiplex PCR. The repertoire holds some 2.1 million clones, just under 95% seen once, with approximately 1.6% in the top ten. The ends lost 3 bases at V and 3 bases at J; junction bases unmatched: 5. The CDR3 spans 15 residues. Germline CDR1 and CDR2: MGHRA and YSYEKL. Naive CD8 cells lacked CD45RO, underwent positive selection for CCR7 and left out terminally differentiated effector memory CD45RA+ cells. The sequenced sample consisted of naive CD8+ T cells from PBMCs. This rearrangement joins TRBV4-1 to TRBJ2-7; 10 nucleotides agree with TRBD1. The sequence derives from a young man in good health. Some clones in this sample may be carry-over from other donors' samples. CDR3: CASSQGTGADYEQYF. The CDR3 DNA reads as TGCGCCAGCAGCCAGGGGACAGGGGCAGACTACGAGCAGTACTTC.